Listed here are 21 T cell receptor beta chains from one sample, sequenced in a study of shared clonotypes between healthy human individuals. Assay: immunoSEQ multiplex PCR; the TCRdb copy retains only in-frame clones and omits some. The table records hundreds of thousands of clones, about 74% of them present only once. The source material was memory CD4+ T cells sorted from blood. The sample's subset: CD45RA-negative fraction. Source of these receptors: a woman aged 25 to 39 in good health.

CDR3 protein: CASRNRGSPNVLTF. Here the CDR3 DNA reads TGTGCCAGCAGAAACAGGGGATCCCCCAACGTCCTGACTTTC. The gene calls are TRBV27 and TRBJ2-6, with TRBD1 matching over 7 bases. The junction had 7 bases not matched to a gene; V was cut back by 6 bases and J by 8 bases. The germline CDR1 and CDR2 sequences are MNHEY and SMNVEV (reference sequence). CDR3 size: 14 residues.

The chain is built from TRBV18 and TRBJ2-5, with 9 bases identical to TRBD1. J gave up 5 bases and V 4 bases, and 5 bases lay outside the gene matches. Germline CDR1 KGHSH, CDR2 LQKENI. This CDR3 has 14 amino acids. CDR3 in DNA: TGTGCCAGCTCACGCGGGACAGGGCGGGAGACCCAGTACTTC. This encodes CASSRGTGRETQYF.

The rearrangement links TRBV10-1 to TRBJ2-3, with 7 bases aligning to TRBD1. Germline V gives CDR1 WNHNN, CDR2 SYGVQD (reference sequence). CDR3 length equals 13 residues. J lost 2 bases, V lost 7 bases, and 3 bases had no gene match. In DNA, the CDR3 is TGCGCCAGCATGGGACAGTTCACAGATACGCAGTATTTT. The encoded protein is CASMGQFTDTQYF.

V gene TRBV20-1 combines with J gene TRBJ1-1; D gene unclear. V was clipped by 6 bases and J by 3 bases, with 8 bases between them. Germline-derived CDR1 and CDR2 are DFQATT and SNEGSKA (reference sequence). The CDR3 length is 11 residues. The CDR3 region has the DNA TGCAGTGCGCCGGCCTACACTGAAGCTTTCTTT. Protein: CSAPAYTEAFF.

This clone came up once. The DNA for the CDR3 is TGTGCCATCAGTGTTAAGGAGATGAACACTGAAGCTTTCTTT. This codes for CAISVKEMNTEAFF. The chain is built from TRBV10-3 and TRBJ1-1; D gene unclear. The CDR3 contains 14 residues. The germline V and J ends were trimmed by 4 bases and 0 bases, with 9 bases remaining between them. Germline CDR1 is ENHRY and CDR2 is SYGVKD.

This CDR3 reads CASSYVSGRLETQYF. CDR3 bases: TGTGCCAGCAGTTACGTATCAGGGAGGTTGGAGACCCAGTACTTC. J is TRBJ2-5 and V is TRBV6-6; D is perhaps TRBD2 (6 bases). Germline V gene sequence: CDR1 MNHNY, CDR2 SVGAGI (reference sequence). Trimming took 2 bases from V and 5 from J, leaving 15 bases between them. The CDR3 spans 15 residues.

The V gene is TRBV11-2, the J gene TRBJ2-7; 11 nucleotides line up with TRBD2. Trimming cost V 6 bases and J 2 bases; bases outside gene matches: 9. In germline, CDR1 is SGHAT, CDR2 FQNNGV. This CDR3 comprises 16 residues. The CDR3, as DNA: TGTGCCAGCAGTCAAGGACTAGCGGGTTTAGCCTACGAGCAGTACTTC. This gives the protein CASSQGLAGLAYEQYF.

The CDR3 is CATQGGRGNTIYF. The CDR3 DNA sequence: TGTGCCACCCAAGGAGGGAGAGGAAACACCATATATTTT. V gene TRBV19 combines with J gene TRBJ1-3; D call uncertain. Germline assignment: CDR1 LNHDA and CDR2 SQIVND (reference sequence). The length of the CDR3 is 13 residues. V lost 10 bases to trimming and J lost 4 bases, with 14 bases between them.

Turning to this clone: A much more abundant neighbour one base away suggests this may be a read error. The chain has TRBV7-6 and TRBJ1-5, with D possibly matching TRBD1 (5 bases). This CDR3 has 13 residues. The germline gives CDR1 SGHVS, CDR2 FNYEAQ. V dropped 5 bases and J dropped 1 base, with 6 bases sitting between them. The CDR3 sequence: CASSPGSNQPQHF. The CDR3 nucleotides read TGTGCCAGCAGCCCAGGGAGCAATCAGCCCCAGCATTTT. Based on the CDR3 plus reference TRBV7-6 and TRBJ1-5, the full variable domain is GAGVSQSPRYKVTKRGQDVALRCDPISGHVSLYWYRQALGQGPEFLTYFNYEAQQDKSGLPNDRFSAERPEGSISTLTIQRTEQRDSAMYRCASSPGSNQPQHFGDGTRLSIL.

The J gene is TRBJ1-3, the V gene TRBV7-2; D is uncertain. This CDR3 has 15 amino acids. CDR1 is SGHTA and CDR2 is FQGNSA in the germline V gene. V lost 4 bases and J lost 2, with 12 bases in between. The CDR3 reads CASSSPGRTGNTIYF. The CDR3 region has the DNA TGTGCCAGCAGCTCCCCAGGCCGTACTGGAAACACCATATATTTT. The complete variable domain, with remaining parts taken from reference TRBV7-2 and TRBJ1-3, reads GAGVSQSPSNKVTEKGKDVELRCDPISGHTALYWYRQSLGQGLEFLIYFQGNSAPDKSGLPSDRFSAERTGGSVSTLTIQRTQQEDSAVYLCASSSPGRTGNTIYFGEGSWLTVV.

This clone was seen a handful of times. The CDR3 DNA sequence: TGCGCCAGCAAAATGGAAGGGGGTTCCACAGATACGCAGTATTTT. Translated, it gives CASKMEGGSTDTQYF. The genes are TRBV5-1 and TRBJ2-3, with a tentative D call TRBD1 (6 bases). The CDR3 has 15 residues. Germline-derived CDR1 and CDR2 are SGHRS and YFSETQ. Trimming shortened V by 6 bases and J by 2 bases, and 16 bases separated the two germline ends.

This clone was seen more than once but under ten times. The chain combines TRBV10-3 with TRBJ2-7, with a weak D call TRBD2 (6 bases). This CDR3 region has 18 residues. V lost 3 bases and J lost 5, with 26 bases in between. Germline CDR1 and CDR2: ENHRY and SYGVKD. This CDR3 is CAISEPGLPSPRRDEQYF. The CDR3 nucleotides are TGTGCCATCAGTGAACCCGGACTACCAAGTCCTCGTCGAGACGAGCAGTACTTC.

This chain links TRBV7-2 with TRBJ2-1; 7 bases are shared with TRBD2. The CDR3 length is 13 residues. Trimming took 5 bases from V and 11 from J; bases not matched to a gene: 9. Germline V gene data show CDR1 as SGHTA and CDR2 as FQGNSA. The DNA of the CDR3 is TGTGCCAGCAGCACTCAGCGGGATACCAAGCAGTTCTTC. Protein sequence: CASSTQRDTKQFF. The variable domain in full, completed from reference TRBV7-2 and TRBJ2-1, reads GAGVSQSPSNKVTEKGKDVELRCDPISGHTALYWYRQSLGQGLEFLIYFQGNSAPDKSGLPSDRFSAERTGGSVSTLTIQRTQQEDSAVYLCASSTQRDTKQFFGPGTRLTVL.

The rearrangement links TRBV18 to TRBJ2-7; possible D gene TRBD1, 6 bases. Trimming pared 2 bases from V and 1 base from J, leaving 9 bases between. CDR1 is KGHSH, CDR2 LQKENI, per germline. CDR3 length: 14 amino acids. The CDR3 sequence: CASSPGQKSYEQYF. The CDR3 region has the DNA TGTGCCAGCTCACCAGGACAGAAGTCCTACGAGCAGTACTTC.

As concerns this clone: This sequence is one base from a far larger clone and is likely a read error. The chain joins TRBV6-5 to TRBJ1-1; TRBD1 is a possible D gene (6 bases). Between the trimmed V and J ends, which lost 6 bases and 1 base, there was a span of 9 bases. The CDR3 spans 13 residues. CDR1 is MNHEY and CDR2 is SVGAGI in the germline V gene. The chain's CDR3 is CASSKTGNTEAFF. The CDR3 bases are TGTGCCAGCAGCAAGACAGGGAACACTGAAGCTTTCTTT.

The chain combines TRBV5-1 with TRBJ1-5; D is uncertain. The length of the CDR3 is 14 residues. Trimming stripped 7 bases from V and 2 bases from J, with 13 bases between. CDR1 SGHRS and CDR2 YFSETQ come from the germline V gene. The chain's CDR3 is CASRETPGNQPQHF. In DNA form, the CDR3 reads TGCGCCAGCCGAGAGACCCCGGGCAATCAGCCCCAGCATTTT.

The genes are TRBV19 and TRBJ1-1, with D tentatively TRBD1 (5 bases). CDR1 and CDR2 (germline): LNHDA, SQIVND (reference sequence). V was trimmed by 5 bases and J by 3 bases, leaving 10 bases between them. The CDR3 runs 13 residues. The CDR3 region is CASSLWGYTEAFF. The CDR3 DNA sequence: TGTGCCAGTAGTCTATGGGGCTACACTGAAGCTTTCTTT.

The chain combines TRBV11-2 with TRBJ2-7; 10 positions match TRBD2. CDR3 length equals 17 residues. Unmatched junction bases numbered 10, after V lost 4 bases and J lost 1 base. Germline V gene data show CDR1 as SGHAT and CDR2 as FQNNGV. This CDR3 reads CASSSPRGLALSYEQYF. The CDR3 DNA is TGTGCCAGCAGCTCCCCTAGGGGACTAGCGCTTTCCTACGAGCAGTACTTC.

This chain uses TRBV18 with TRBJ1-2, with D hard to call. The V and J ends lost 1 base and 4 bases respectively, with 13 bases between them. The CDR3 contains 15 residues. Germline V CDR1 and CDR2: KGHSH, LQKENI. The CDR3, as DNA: TGTGCCAGCTCACCACTATCCGGACCCCCCTATGGCTACACCTTC. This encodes CASSPLSGPPYGYTF.

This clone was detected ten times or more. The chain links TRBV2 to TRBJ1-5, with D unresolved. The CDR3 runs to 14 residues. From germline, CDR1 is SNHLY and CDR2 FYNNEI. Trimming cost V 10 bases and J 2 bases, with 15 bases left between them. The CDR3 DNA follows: TGTGCCATCCGAACGGACGTGGGCAATCAGCCCCAGCATTTT. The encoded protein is CAIRTDVGNQPQHF.

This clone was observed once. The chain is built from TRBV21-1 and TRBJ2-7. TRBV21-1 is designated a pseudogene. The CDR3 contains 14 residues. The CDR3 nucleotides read TGTGCCAGCACCGCGACAGACTACTCCTACGAGCAGTACTTC. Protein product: CASTATDYSYEQYF.